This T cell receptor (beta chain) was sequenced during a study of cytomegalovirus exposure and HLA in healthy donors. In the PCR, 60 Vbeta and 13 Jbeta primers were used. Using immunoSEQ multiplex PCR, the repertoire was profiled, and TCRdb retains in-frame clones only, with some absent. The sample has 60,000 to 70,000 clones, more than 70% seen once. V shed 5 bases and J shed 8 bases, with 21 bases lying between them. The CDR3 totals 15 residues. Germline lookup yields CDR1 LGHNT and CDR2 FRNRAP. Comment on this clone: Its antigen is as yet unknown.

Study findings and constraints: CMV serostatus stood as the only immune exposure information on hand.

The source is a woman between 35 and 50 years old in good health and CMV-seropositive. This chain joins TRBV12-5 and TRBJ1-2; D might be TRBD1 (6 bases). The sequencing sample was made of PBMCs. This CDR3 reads CASGPPNRAFGGYTF. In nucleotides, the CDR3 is TGTGCTAGTGGTCCCCCGAACAGGGCCTTTGGCGGCTACACCTTC.